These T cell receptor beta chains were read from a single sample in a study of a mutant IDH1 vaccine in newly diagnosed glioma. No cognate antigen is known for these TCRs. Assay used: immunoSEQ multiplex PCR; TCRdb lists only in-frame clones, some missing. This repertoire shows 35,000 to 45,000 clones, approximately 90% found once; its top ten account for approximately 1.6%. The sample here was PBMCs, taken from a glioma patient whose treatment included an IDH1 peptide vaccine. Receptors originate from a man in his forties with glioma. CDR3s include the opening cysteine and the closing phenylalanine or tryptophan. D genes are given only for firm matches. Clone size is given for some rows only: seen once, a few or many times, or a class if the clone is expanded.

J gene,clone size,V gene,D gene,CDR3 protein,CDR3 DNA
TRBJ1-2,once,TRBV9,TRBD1,CASSPEGRDSRGYTF,TGTGCCAGCAGCCCCGAAGGGCGGGACAGCCGAGGCTACACCTTC
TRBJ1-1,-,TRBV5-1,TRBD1,CASTQYGTGHGTEAFF,TGCGCCAGCACCCAGTACGGGACAGGGCATGGGACTGAAGCTTTCTTT
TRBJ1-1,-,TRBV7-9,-,CASSLGTGSAFF,TGTGCCAGCAGCTTGGGGACGGGGAGTGCTTTCTTT
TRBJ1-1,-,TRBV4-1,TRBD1,CASSVRTGENTEAFF,TGCGCCAGCAGCGTAAGGACAGGGGAGAACACTGAAGCTTTCTTT
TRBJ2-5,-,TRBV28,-,CASRTGGSQETQYF,TGTGCCAGCAGGACGGGCGGCAGCCAAGAGACCCAGTACTTC
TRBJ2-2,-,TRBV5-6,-,CASSFGPSRTGELFF,TGTGCCAGCAGCTTCGGGCCTTCGCGAACCGGGGAGCTGTTTTTT
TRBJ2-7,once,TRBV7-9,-,CASSSGSEKQYF,TGTGCCAGCAGCTCGGGGTCGGAAAAGCAGTACTTC
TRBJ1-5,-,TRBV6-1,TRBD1,CASRPTGGAEPQHF,TGTGCCAGCAGGCCAACAGGGGGCGCGGAGCCCCAGCATTTT
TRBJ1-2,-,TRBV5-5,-,CASSDGAPNYGYTF,TGTGCCAGCAGCGACGGAGCTCCTAACTATGGCTACACCTTC
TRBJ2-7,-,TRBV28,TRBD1,CASSLDRHEQYF,TGTGCCAGCAGTTTGGACAGGCACGAGCAGTACTTC
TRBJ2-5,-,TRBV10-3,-,CAISEPPERTGKDLGETQYF,TGTGCCATCAGTGAGCCGCCGGAGAGGACGGGAAAAGATCTGGGTGAGACCCAGTACTTC
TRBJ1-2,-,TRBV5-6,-,CASSQLGMGINYGYTF,TGTGCCAGCAGCCAGCTTGGGATGGGGATTAACTATGGCTACACCTTC
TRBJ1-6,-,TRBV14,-,CASSQVRINSPLHF,TGTGCCAGCAGCCAAGTCCGCATCAATTCACCCCTCCACTTT
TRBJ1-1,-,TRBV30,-,CAYLRGNTEAFF,TGTGCCTATCTCCGTGGGAACACTGAAGCTTTCTTT
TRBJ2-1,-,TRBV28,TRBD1,CASSGTGTGPYNEQFF,TGTGCCAGCAGCGGAACCGGGACAGGGCCTTACAATGAGCAGTTCTTC
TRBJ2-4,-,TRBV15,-,CATSRDPGVGNIQYF,TGTGCCACCAGCAGAGACCCGGGAGTGGGAAACATTCAGTACTTC
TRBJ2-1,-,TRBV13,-,CASSFTIGLDNEQFF,TGTGCCAGCAGCTTCACCATCGGACTTGACAATGAGCAGTTCTTC
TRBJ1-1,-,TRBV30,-,CAYLRSSNTEAFF,TGTGCTTACCTCCGCAGTTCGAACACTGAAGCTTTCTTT
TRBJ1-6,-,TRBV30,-,CAWSAEPGPFYNSPLHF,TGTGCCTGGAGCGCCGAGCCTGGGCCCTTCTATAATTCACCCCTCCACTTT
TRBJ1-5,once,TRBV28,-,CASRIDVRDQPQHF,TGTGCCAGCAGGATAGACGTGAGGGATCAGCCCCAGCATTTT
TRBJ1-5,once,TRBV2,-,CASSGGRGQPQHF,TGTGCCAGCAGTGGGGGCCGGGGGCAGCCCCAGCATTTT
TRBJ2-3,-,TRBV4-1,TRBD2,CASSQDGGGGYADTQYF,TGCGCCAGCAGCCAAGATGGTGGGGGGGGTTACGCAGATACGCAGTATTTT
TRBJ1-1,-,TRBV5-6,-,CASSLVSVMNTEAFF,TGTGCCAGCAGCTTGGTTTCAGTCATGAACACTGAAGCTTTCTTT
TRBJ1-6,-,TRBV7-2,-,CASSRNAGPAGSPLHF,TGTGCCAGCAGCCGAAATGCGGGGCCTGCTGGTTCACCCCTCCACTTT
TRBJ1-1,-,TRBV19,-,CASSIMAANTEAFF,TGTGCCAGTAGTATAATGGCAGCGAACACTGAAGCTTTCTTT
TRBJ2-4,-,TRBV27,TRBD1,CASSPRGTGNNIQYF,TGTGCCAGCAGTCCCAGGGGGACAGGGAATAACATTCAGTACTTC
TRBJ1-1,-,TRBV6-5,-,CASRLQPGNTEAFF,TGTGCCAGCAGGCTACAACCGGGGAACACTGAAGCTTTCTTT
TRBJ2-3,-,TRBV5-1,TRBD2,CASSPRLAGGTDTQYF,TGCGCCAGCAGCCCTAGACTAGCGGGGGGCACAGATACGCAGTATTTT
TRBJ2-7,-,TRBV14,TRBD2,CASSYRGGTSGYEQYF,TGTGCCAGCAGCTATCGGGGGGGGACTAGCGGCTACGAGCAGTACTTC
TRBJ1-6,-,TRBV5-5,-,CASSLGTARNSPLHF,TGTGCCAGCAGCTTGGGGACAGCAAGGAATTCACCCCTCCACTTT
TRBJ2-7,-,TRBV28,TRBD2,CASRGAGGPHEQYF,TGTGCCAGCAGGGGGGCGGGAGGGCCCCACGAGCAGTACTTC
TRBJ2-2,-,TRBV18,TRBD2,CASSPPRSGKGTGELFF,TGTGCCAGCTCACCCCCTCGTAGCGGGAAAGGAACCGGGGAGCTGTTTTTT
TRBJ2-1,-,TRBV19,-,CASSSGRTYGEQFF,TGTGCCAGTAGTAGTGGCCGAACTTACGGTGAGCAGTTCTTC
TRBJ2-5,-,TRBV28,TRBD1,CASSFTETGAETQYF,TGTGCCAGCAGTTTTACGGAGACAGGGGCAGAGACCCAGTACTTC
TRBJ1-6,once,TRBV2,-,CASSVTDGQTNSPLHF,TGTGCCAGCAGTGTTACGGATGGACAGACTAATTCACCCCTCCACTTT
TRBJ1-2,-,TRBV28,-,CATWGEAGYTF,TGTGCCACCTGGGGGGAGGCTGGCTACACCTTC
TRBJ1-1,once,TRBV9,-,CASSVDSRNTEAFF,TGTGCCAGCAGCGTGGACAGCCGGAACACTGAAGCTTTCTTT
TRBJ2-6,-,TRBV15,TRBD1,CATSSKNRDRWLGGANVLTF,TGTGCCACCAGCAGCAAAAACCGGGACAGATGGTTAGGTGGGGCCAACGTCCTGACTTTC
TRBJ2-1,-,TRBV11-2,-,CASSLDLASLYNEQFF,TGTGCCAGCAGCTTAGATCTAGCGTCCCTCTACAATGAGCAGTTCTTC
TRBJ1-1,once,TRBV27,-,CASSLVGGLNTEAFF,TGTGCCAGCAGTTTGGTTGGGGGACTGAACACTGAAGCTTTCTTT
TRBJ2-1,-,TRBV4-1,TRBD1,CASSRDRDRIF,TGCGCCAGCAGCCGAGACAGGGATAGGATCTTC
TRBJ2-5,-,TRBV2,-,CASSGGQQGMGTQYF,TGTGCCAGCAGTGGTGGACAGCAGGGAATGGGGACCCAGTACTTC
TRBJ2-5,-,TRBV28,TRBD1,CASSVRDRGKTQYF,TGTGCCAGCAGTGTAAGGGACAGGGGAAAGACCCAGTACTTC
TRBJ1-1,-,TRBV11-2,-,CASSLRGENTEAFF,TGTGCCAGCAGCCTCCGAGGAGAGAACACTGAAGCTTTCTTT
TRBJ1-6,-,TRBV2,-,CASGGAAVSSYNSPLHF,TGTGCCAGCGGTGGAGCTGCCGTGAGCTCCTATAATTCACCCCTCCACTTT
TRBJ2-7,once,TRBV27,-,CASSLWASAYEQYF,TGTGCCAGCAGTTTATGGGCTTCAGCCTACGAGCAGTACTTC
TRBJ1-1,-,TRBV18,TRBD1,CASSGQGANTEAFF,TGTGCCAGCTCAGGCCAGGGGGCGAACACTGAAGCTTTCTTT
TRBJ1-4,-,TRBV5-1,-,CASSPIGDEKLFF,TGCGCCAGCAGCCCTATAGGGGATGAAAAACTGTTTTTT
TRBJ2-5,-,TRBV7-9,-,CASSQVSMGLGETQYF,TGTGCCAGCAGCCAGGTCTCCATGGGACTGGGAGAGACCCAGTACTTC
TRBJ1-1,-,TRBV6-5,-,CASFWAWGTEAFF,TGTGCCAGCTTTTGGGCCTGGGGCACTGAAGCTTTCTTT